This T cell receptor beta chain was sequenced in a study of blood T cells in healthy people across ages. Study-wide findings and caveats: Investigators treated diversity estimates from one million T cells as underestimates. The long-lived group displayed more naive CD4+ cells, plus higher diversity, than the aged donors did.

This clonotype was counted many times. Its antigen is still unknown. Sample-barcoded 5' priming and a J-beta primer mix drove a second PCR of 7 to 11 cycles. Each cDNA molecule was tagged by a template-switch adaptor with 12 random nucleotides. Each single sample gave us at least 3 million CDR3-containing paired-end reads. Each CDR3 protein is one row after TCRdb ran MiXCR on the 5' RACE reads. The sample yields some 1.6 million distinct CDR3 sequences, roughly a third seen once. The CDR3 sequence is 12 residues long. CDR1 SQVTM and CDR2 ANQGSEA come from the germline V gene. V lost 0 bases and J 7 bases, leaving 10 bases between the germline ends.

The clonotype comes from a woman aged 25 to 39 in good health. Sequenced material: blood. The chain has TRBV29-1 and TRBJ2-7, with D possibly being TRBD1 or TRBD2 (5 bases each). The chain's CDR3 is CSVEEGVEEQYF. In nucleotides, the CDR3 is TGCAGCGTTGAAGAGGGGGTGGAGGAGCAGTACTTC.